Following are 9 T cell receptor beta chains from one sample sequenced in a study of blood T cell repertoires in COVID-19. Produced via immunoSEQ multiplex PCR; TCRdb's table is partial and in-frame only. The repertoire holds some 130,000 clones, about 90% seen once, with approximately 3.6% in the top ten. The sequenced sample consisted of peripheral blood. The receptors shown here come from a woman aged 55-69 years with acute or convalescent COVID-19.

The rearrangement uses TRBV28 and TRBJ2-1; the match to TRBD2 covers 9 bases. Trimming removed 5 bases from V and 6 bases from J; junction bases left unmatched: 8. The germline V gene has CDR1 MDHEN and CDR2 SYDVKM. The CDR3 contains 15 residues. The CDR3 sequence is CASSPSGLASNEQFF. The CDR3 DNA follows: TGTGCCAGCAGTCCCTCGGGACTAGCAAGCAATGAGCAGTTCTTC. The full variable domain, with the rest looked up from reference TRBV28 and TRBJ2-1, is DVKVTQSSRYLVKRTGEKVFLECVQDMDHENMFWYRQDPGLGLRLIYFSYDVKMKEKGDIPEGYSVSREKKERFSLILESASTNQTSMYLCASSPSGLASNEQFFGPGTRLTVL.

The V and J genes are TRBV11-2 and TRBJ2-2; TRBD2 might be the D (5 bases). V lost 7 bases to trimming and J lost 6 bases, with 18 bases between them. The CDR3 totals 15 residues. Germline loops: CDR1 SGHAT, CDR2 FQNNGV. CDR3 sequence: CASTRLRVWAGELFF. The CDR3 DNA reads TGTGCCAGCACCCGGTTGAGGGTGTGGGCCGGGGAGCTGTTTTTT.

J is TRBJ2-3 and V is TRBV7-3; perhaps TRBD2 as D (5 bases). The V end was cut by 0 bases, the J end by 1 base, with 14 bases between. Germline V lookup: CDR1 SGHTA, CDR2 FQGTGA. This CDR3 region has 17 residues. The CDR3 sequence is CASSLTMSGLGTDTQYF. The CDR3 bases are TGTGCCAGCAGCTTAACTATGTCGGGGTTGGGCACAGATACGCAGTATTTT.

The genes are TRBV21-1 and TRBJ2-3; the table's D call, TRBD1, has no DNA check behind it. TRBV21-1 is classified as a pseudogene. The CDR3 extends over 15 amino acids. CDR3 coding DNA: TGTGCCAGCACTCTCGCGGACAGGGTGGCAGATACGCAGTATTTT. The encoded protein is CASTLADRVADTQYF.

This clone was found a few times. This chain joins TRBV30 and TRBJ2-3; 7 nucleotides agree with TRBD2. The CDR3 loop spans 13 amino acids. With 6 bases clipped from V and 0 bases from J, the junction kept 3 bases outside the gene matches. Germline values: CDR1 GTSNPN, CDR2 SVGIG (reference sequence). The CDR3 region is CACPSGSTDTQYF. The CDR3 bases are TGTGCCTGCCCTAGCGGAAGCACAGATACGCAGTATTTT.

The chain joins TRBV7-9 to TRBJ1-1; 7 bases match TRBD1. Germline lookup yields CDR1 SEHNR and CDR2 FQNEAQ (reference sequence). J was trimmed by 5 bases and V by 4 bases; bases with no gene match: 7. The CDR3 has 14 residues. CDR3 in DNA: TGTGCCAGCAGCTACTCAGGGGGTAGGACTGAAGCTTTCTTT. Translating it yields CASSYSGGRTEAFF.

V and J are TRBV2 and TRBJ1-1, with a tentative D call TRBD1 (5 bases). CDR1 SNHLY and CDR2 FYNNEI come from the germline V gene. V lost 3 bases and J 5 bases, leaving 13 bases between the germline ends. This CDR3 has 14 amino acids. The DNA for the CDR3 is TGTGCCAGCAGTGACCGCAGGGATTGGACTGAAGCTTTCTTT. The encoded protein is CASSDRRDWTEAFF.

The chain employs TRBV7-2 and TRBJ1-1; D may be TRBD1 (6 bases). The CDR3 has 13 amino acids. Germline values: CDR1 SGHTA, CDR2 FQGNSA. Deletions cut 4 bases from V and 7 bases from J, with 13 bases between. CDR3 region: CASSWDGQSEAFF. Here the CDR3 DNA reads TGTGCCAGCAGCTGGGACGGACAGAGTGAAGCTTTCTTT.

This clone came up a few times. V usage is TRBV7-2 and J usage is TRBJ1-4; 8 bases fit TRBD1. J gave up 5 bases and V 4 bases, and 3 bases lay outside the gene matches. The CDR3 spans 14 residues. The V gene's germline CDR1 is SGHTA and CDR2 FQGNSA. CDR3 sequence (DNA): TGTGCCAGCAGCTCCAGGGGGCTAAATGAAAAACTGTTTTTT. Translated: CASSSRGLNEKLFF.